This T cell receptor (beta chain) was profiled in a study of cytomegalovirus exposure and HLA in healthy donors. The PCR used 60 Vbeta and 13 Jbeta primers. The protocol was immunoSEQ multiplex PCR, while the TCRdb copy is restricted to in-frame clones and leaves out a portion. The table shows 150,000 to 200,000 clones, with roughly 80% occurring only once. Study-level results: It was reported that TCR beta sequences correctly inferred the HLA-A and HLA-B alleles for most subjects. Solely CMV serostatus was available to characterize immune exposure. Specificity for CMV antigens was confirmed in vitro for three of the CMV-associated chains. In a later analysis, at a false discovery rate of 0.05, roughly 16,000 TCR beta sequences matched HLA alleles.

CDR1 SGHAT and CDR2 FQNNGV come from the germline V gene. CDR3 length: 16 amino acids. V shed 5 bases and J 4 bases; nucleotides not matched to a gene: 14. This clone was detected only a few times. The antigen remains undetermined. This clonotype was sampled from a woman aged 25 to 39 in good health and CMV-seronegative. The source material was PBMCs. The chain is built from TRBV11-2 and TRBJ2-7; 7 nucleotides line up with TRBD2. The CDR3 nucleotides are TGTGCCAGCAGCCCCCTCAGGCGGGGGAGCCGGTACGAGCAGTACTTC. It is translated as CASSPLRRGSRYEQYF.